This TCR beta chain was recorded in a study of response to subunit inactivated influenza vaccine. Notes on the study in general: Seasonal influenza vaccination, on each occasion, was suggested by the authors to recruit few new T cells.

Trimming pared 5 bases from V and 4 bases from J, leaving 9 bases between. The germline V gene has CDR1 GTSNPN and CDR2 SVGIG (reference sequence). The CDR3 length is 13 residues. This clonotype has a handful of counts. Its antigen is undetermined. TCRdb reanalysed the RT-PCR reads using MiXCR and keeps one entry per CDR3 protein. The repertoire holds over 300,000 distinct CDR3 sequences, with less than 25% as singletons. The starting material was PBMCs from blood, obtained approximately 22 months after vaccination. This TCR derives from a man aged 50-75 years who received an inactivated influenza vaccine. This sequence joins TRBV30 and TRBJ1-6, with no clear D. The CDR3 spells CAWEGAYNSPLHF. Written as DNA, the CDR3 is TGTGCCTGGGAGGGAGCGTATAATTCACCCCTCCACTTT.